There are many counts of the clone carrying this TCR beta chain. The antigen is undetermined. TCRdb reprocessed the RT-PCR reads with MiXCR, giving one entry per CDR3 protein. The sample lists about 540,000 distinct CDR3 sequences; approximately 15% were seen once. These data are taken from a study of response to subunit inactivated influenza vaccine. Trimming removed 2 bases from V and 2 bases from J; junction bases left unmatched: 2. CDR1 is SGHRS and CDR2 is YFSETQ in the germline V gene. This CDR3 contains 14 residues. Study-wide points: The authors offered the suggestion that each seasonal influenza vaccination recruits few new T cells.

This TCR was sampled from a man aged 45-60 years who received an inactivated influenza vaccine. The sample in question was PBMCs from blood, obtained 11 to 12 days after vaccination. The rearrangement joins TRBV5-1 to TRBJ2-3; TRBD2 matches 7 bases. CDR3 in DNA: TGCGCCAGCAGCTTAAGACTAGCCACAGATACGCAGTATTTT. Amino acid sequence: CASSLRLATDTQYF.